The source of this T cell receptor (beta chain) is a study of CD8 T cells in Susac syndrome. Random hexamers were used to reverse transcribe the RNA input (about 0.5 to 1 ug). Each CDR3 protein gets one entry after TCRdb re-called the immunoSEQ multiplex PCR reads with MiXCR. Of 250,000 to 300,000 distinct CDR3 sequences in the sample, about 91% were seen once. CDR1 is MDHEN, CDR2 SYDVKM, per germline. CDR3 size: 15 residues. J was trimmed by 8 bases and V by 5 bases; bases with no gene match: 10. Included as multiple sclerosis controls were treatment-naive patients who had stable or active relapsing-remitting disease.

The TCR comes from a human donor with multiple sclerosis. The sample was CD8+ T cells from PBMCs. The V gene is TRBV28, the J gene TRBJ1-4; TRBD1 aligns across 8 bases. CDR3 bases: TGTGCCAGCAGTCCCCGGACAGGGTTTGGAGAAAAACTGTTTTTT. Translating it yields CASSPRTGFGEKLFF.